This T cell receptor beta chain was profiled in a study of CD8 T cells in ankylosing spondylitis. Of note for this clonotype: The antigen is not known.

The TCR beta libraries were generated through quantitative 5'-RACE incorporating molecular barcodes. MiXCR, run by TCRdb on the 5' RACE reads, gives a single entry per CDR3 protein. The sample records tens of thousands of distinct CDR3 sequences, about 8.1% being singletons. Germline CDR1 and CDR2: MNHEY and SVGAGI. V shed 0 bases, J shed 7 bases, and the junction held 5 bases outside the gene matches. The length of the CDR3 is 16 residues. Findings of the study overall: Earlier studies detected some motif variants in reactive arthritis synovial fluid and blood. Blood of patients with ankylosing spondylitis appeared to be characterized by a TCR beta motif of eight highly homologous variants.

Material for sequencing was blood, either unsorted or a sorted T cell fraction (not recorded which). The chain uses TRBV6-5 and TRBJ2-1, with TRBD2 identical over 11 bases. This receptor was obtained from a male donor with ankylosing spondylitis. The CDR3 region is CASSYSKLAGGNEQFF. CDR3 bases: TGTGCCAGCAGTTACTCGAAATTAGCGGGAGGGAATGAGCAGTTCTTC.